The T cell receptor (beta chain) under discussion was sequenced for a study of blood T cell repertoires in COVID-19. Study-wide context: The United States, Italy and Spain provided the acute and convalescent COVID-19 samples. Sample material is recorded as cDNA or gDNA derived from T cells, B-cell-depleted T cells, or PBMCs.

Per germline, CDR1 SGHRS and CDR2 YFSETQ. The ends were cut back, 3 bases at V and 1 base at J, with 7 bases in the middle. The CDR3 has 13 amino acids. Measured with immunoSEQ multiplex PCR; TCRdb has only the in-frame clones, and not every one. The sample has tens of thousands of clones, more than 60% seen once. The sequenced sample was peripheral blood. This sequence originates from a woman aged 45 to 65 with active or convalescent COVID-19. The rearrangement uses TRBV5-1 and TRBJ1-1; D gene uncertain. CDR3 sequence (DNA): TGCGCCAGCAGCTATTCGGGGAACACTGAAGCTTTCTTT. Encoded protein: CASSYSGNTEAFF.